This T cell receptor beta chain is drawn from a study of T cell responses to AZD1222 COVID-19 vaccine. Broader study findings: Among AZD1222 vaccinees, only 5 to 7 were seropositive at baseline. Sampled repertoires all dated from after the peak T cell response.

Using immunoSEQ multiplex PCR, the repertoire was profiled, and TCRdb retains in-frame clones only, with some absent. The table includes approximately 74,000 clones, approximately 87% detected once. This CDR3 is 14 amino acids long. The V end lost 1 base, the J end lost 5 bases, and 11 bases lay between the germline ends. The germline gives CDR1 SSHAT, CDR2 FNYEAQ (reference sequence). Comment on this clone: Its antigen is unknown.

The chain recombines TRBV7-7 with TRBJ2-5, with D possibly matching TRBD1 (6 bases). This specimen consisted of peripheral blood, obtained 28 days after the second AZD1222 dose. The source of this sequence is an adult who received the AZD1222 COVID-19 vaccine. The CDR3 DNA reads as TGTGCCAGCAGCTTAGGGGGGCGCGGGGAGACCCAGTACTTC. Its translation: CASSLGGRGETQYF.